One sample yielded the 29 T cell receptor beta chains listed below, sequenced in a study of shared clonotypes between healthy human individuals. Data came from immunoSEQ multiplex PCR; TCRdb stores just in-frame clones and leaves some out. Of approximately 400,000 clones detected, about 96% appear once; the ten largest clones hold less than 0.35%. The sample comprised memory CD8+ T cells sorted from blood. Described subset: CD45RO+ cells pooled with CCR7-negative TemRA cells. These receptors were taken from a man younger than 40 in good health.

The rearrangement uses TRBV6-6 and TRBJ1-2; TRBD1 matches 8 bases. Looked up from germline, CDR1 is MNHNY and CDR2 is SVGAGI (reference sequence). This CDR3 has 14 amino acids. V lost 6 bases and J lost 1; bases outside the gene matches: 4. The CDR3 is CASRRDRGNYGYTF. DNA for the CDR3: TGTGCCAGCAGAAGAGACAGGGGTAACTATGGCTACACCTTC.

The J gene is TRBJ2-3, the V gene TRBV9; 8 nucleotides line up with TRBD2. Germline V gene data show CDR1 as SGDLS and CDR2 as YYNGEE. CDR3 length: 20 amino acids. With V trimmed by 0 bases and J by 2 bases, 17 bases remained unmatched. CDR3 loop: CASSVAPHPPSGWLTDTQYF. The CDR3, as DNA: TGTGCCAGCAGCGTAGCTCCCCACCCCCCTAGCGGGTGGCTCACAGATACGCAGTATTTT. Variable domain in full (rest from reference TRBV9 and TRBJ2-3): DSGVTQTPKHLITATGQRVTLRCSPRSGDLSVYWYQQSLDQGLQFLIQYYNGEERAKGNILERFSAQQFPDLHSELNLSSLELGDSALYFCASSVAPHPPSGWLTDTQYFGPGTRLTVL.

The chain employs TRBV28 and TRBJ2-3; 14 nucleotides match TRBD2. The germline V gene encodes CDR1 MDHEN and CDR2 SYDVKM. V was pared by 3 bases and J by 1 base, with 6 bases of the junction left unmatched. The CDR3 length is 18 residues. CDR3 protein: CASSFGLAGGIGTDTQYF. The CDR3, as DNA: TGTGCCAGCAGTTTCGGACTAGCGGGAGGTATCGGCACAGATACGCAGTATTTT.

The rearrangement links TRBV5-1 to TRBJ2-7; no reliable D call. In germline, CDR1 is SGHRS, CDR2 YFSETQ. The CDR3 sequence is 15 residues long. V lost 2 bases to trimming and J lost 0 bases, with 12 bases between them. DNA of the CDR3: TGCGCCAGCAGCTTCCGAGTTCAGACCTCCTACGAGCAGTACTTC. Translating gives CASSFRVQTSYEQYF.

The V and J genes are TRBV7-3 and TRBJ2-3; a weak D match, TRBD2 (6 bases). This CDR3 contains 17 residues. The germline V gene encodes CDR1 SGHTA and CDR2 FQGTGA. Trimming removed 5 bases from V and 4 bases from J, with 22 bases in between. Here the CDR3 reads CASSLPASNGGSDTQYF. The CDR3 nucleotides are TGTGCCAGCAGCCTCCCAGCTAGCAATGGGGGGTCAGATACGCAGTATTTT.

This clone was seen a few times. This sample also contains other DNA sequences that code for the same CDR3. The rearrangement links TRBV5-1 to TRBJ2-7; perhaps TRBD2 as D (5 bases). Trimming pared 1 base from V and 3 bases from J, leaving 5 bases between. The CDR3 consists of 12 residues. CDR1 and CDR2 from the germline V gene are SGHRS and YFSETQ. The CDR3 DNA is TGCGCCAGCAGCTTGACTAGCTACGAGCAGTACTTC. Translated: CASSLTSYEQYF.

The genes are TRBV28 and TRBJ2-7; tentatively, D is TRBD2 (8 bases). The length of the CDR3 is 17 residues. Deletions cut 5 bases from V and 2 bases from J, with 22 bases between. Germline V gene sequence: CDR1 MDHEN, CDR2 SYDVKM. The CDR3 DNA follows: TGTGCCAGCAGTCAGGGACAGCTGGGACTAGGGGCCTACGAGCAGTACTTC. This sequence encodes CASSQGQLGLGAYEQYF.

CDR3 amino acids: CASSTLAGAYEQYF. The DNA for the CDR3 is TGTGCCAGCAGTACCCTAGCGGGAGCCTACGAGCAGTACTTC. J is TRBJ2-7 and V is TRBV27; TRBD2 aligns across 10 bases. Germline CDR1 is MNHEY and CDR2 is SMNVEV (reference sequence). This CDR3 has 14 amino acids. With V trimmed by 5 bases and J by 2 bases, 3 bases remained unmatched.

The gene calls are TRBV6-6 and TRBJ2-3; no clear D gene. V was cut by 4 bases and J by 5 bases, with 10 bases left in between. CDR3 length equals 13 residues. CDR1 is MNHNY, CDR2 SVGAGI, per germline (reference sequence). The CDR3 sequence is CASSFLVGDTQYF. CDR3 nucleotide sequence: TGTGCCAGCAGTTTCCTGGTGGGAGATACGCAGTATTTT.

The chain uses TRBV5-8 and TRBJ2-4, with D possibly matching TRBD1 (6 bases). The V and J ends lost 4 bases and 1 base respectively, with 6 bases between them. From germline, CDR1 is SGHTS and CDR2 YDEGEE. The length of the CDR3 is 13 residues. The CDR3 DNA is TGTGCCAGCAGCACAGGGGCCAAAAACATTCAGTACTTC. Translated, it gives CASSTGAKNIQYF.

This sequence joins TRBV28 and TRBJ1-3; TRBD1 matches at 10 bases. The trim removed 6 bases at V and 6 bases at J, leaving 11 bases unmatched. Germline V gene sequence: CDR1 MDHEN, CDR2 SYDVKM. This CDR3 has 16 residues. CDR3 coding DNA: TGTGCCAGCAGCTGGGCGGGACAGGGGTATTCAAACACCATATATTTT. Protein product: CASSWAGQGYSNTIYF.

The rearrangement links TRBV7-9 to TRBJ2-3, with 11 bases lining up with TRBD2. The J segment lost 3 bases and the V segment lost 4 bases, leaving 15 bases of the junction unmatched. Looked up from germline, CDR1 is SEHNR and CDR2 is FQNEAQ (reference sequence). The CDR3 spans 19 residues. The CDR3: CASSSPRGASGRITDTQYF. In DNA form, the CDR3 reads TGTGCCAGCAGCTCACCCCGGGGGGCTAGCGGGAGGATTACAGATACGCAGTATTTT.

This rearrangement joins TRBV5-1 to TRBJ2-7, with D uncertain. Trimming cost V 3 bases and J 3 bases, with 13 bases left between them. The CDR3 is made up of 14 amino acids. Germline V gene data show CDR1 as SGHRS and CDR2 as YFSETQ. The chain's CDR3 is CASSSTITFYEQYF. CDR3 sequence (DNA): TGCGCCAGCAGCTCCACTATCACGTTCTACGAGCAGTACTTC.

V is TRBV7-9 and J is TRBJ2-1, with TRBD2 matching over 12 bases. J lost 1 base, V lost 5 bases, and 6 bases had no gene match. The CDR3 totals 17 residues. Germline V gives CDR1 SEHNR, CDR2 FQNEAQ (reference sequence). CDR3 sequence reads: CASSPTSGRLSYNEQFF. In DNA, the CDR3 is TGTGCCAGCAGCCCGACTAGCGGGAGACTTTCCTACAATGAGCAGTTCTTC.

V gene TRBV7-8 combines with J gene TRBJ2-5; TRBD1 matches at 7 bases. This CDR3 is built from 19 residues. V was pared by 4 bases and J by 2 bases, with 19 bases of the junction left unmatched. Germline CDR1 and CDR2: SGHVS and FQNEAQ. The CDR3 sequence: CASSSDRLTGLGGQETQYF. CDR3 sequence (DNA): TGTGCCAGCAGCTCCGACAGACTGACAGGGTTAGGGGGTCAAGAGACCCAGTACTTC.

The chain combines TRBV7-9 with TRBJ2-2; 7 bases line up with TRBD1. Germline loops: CDR1 SEHNR, CDR2 FQNEAQ (reference sequence). This CDR3 contains 14 residues. V was pared by 5 bases and J by 4 bases, with 4 bases of the junction left unmatched. The CDR3 loop is CASSDRAPTGELFF. In DNA form, the CDR3 reads TGTGCCAGCAGCGACAGGGCCCCCACCGGGGAGCTGTTTTTT.

The CDR3 region is CASSARVLSYEQYF. In DNA form, the CDR3 reads TGTGCCAGCAGCGCGAGGGTCTTATCCTACGAGCAGTACTTC. This sequence joins TRBV27 and TRBJ2-7; possibly TRBD2 for D (5 bases). The V gene lost 6 bases and the J gene lost 1 base, with 13 bases spanning the gap. In germline, CDR1 is MNHEY, CDR2 SMNVEV (reference sequence). The CDR3 extends over 14 amino acids.

Of note for this clone: Other DNA sequences in this sample translate to the same CDR3. The chain couples TRBV30 to TRBJ2-3; D gene unclear. The CDR3 covers 12 residues. V was trimmed by 4 bases and J by 0 bases, leaving 5 bases between them. The germline gives CDR1 GTSNPN, CDR2 SVGIG (reference sequence). The CDR3 sequence: CAWTGSTDTQYF. In DNA, the CDR3 is TGTGCCTGGACCGGTAGCACAGATACGCAGTATTTT.

The chain is built from TRBV19 and TRBJ2-7; 7 nucleotides align to TRBD1. This CDR3 has 12 amino acids. V shed 10 bases and J 1 base; nucleotides not matched to a gene: 4. Per germline, CDR1 LNHDA and CDR2 SQIVND (reference sequence). CDR3 region: CATRQGSYEQYF. CDR3 in DNA: TGTGCCACACGACAGGGTTCCTACGAGCAGTACTTC.

Concerning this clone: Other DNA sequences in this specimen translate into the identical CDR3. V is TRBV7-9 and J is TRBJ2-3; 7 bases fit TRBD1. The V and J ends lost 2 bases and 1 base, in that order; junction bases with no gene match: 3. The CDR3 is made up of 15 amino acids. Germline values: CDR1 SEHNR, CDR2 FQNEAQ (reference sequence). The CDR3 loop reads CASSLTGVGTDTQYF. The DNA of the CDR3 is TGTGCCAGCAGCTTAACAGGGGTGGGCACAGATACGCAGTATTTT. The entire variable domain, with the rest obtained from reference TRBV7-9 and TRBJ2-3, is as follows: DTGVSQNPRHKITKRGQNVTFRCDPISEHNRLYWYRQTLGQGPEFLTYFQNEAQLEKSRLLSDRFSAERPKGSFSTLEIQRTEQGDSAMYLCASSLTGVGTDTQYFGPGTRLTVL.

CDR3 DNA: TGTGCCAGCAGCCCGGGGACTGAAGAGACCCAGTACTTC. It codes for CASSPGTEETQYF. V gene TRBV7-9 combines with J gene TRBJ2-5; possible D gene TRBD2, 6 bases. Germline V gene lookup returns CDR1 SEHNR and CDR2 FQNEAQ (reference sequence). V lost 5 bases and J 3 bases, leaving 10 bases between the germline ends. CDR3 length: 13 amino acids.

The chain carries TRBV25-1 and TRBJ1-1; no clear D. The germline V and J ends were trimmed by 5 bases and 0 bases, with 7 bases remaining between them. The germline gives CDR1 MGHDK, CDR2 SYGVNS. The CDR3 runs 13 residues. CDR3 in DNA: TGTGCCAGCAGTCCTCCTATGAACACTGAAGCTTTCTTT. This translates into CASSPPMNTEAFF.

This clone was detected once. The chain links TRBV19 to TRBJ2-2; 9 positions match TRBD1. Germline CDR1 and CDR2: LNHDA and SQIVND (reference sequence). This CDR3 is built from 17 residues. Unmatched junction bases numbered 2, after V lost 0 bases and J lost 0 bases. CDR3 nucleotides: TGTGCCAGTAGTATAGAACAGGGGGCCGCGAACACCGGGGAGCTGTTTTTT. This sequence encodes CASSIEQGAANTGELFF.

V is TRBV4-1 and J is TRBJ1-3; D is ambiguous. The CDR3 is 17 amino acids. The germline gives CDR1 MGHRA, CDR2 YSYEKL. Trimming took off 0 bases at V and 0 bases at J, with 12 bases between the two ends. CDR3 sequence: CASSQDMGWSSGNTIYF. The DNA for the CDR3 is TGCGCCAGCAGCCAAGATATGGGCTGGAGCTCTGGAAACACCATATATTTT.

The V gene is TRBV19, the J gene TRBJ2-1; TRBD2 matches 9 bases. The germline CDR1 and CDR2 sequences are LNHDA and SQIVND (reference sequence). The CDR3 extends over 13 amino acids. V shed 4 bases and J 6 bases; nucleotides not matched to a gene: 1. CDR3: CASSSGRANEQFF. CDR3 sequence (DNA): TGTGCCAGTAGTAGCGGGAGGGCCAATGAGCAGTTCTTC.

J is TRBJ2-1 and V is TRBV25-1, with 10 bases identical to TRBD1. V shed 1 base and J 2 bases; nucleotides not matched to a gene: 5. Germline-derived CDR1 and CDR2 are MGHDK and SYGVNS. The CDR3 runs to 17 residues. CDR3 DNA: TGTGCCAGCAGTGAATCCGGGACAGGGGACACCTACAATGAGCAGTTCTTC. Encoded protein: CASSESGTGDTYNEQFF.

The rearrangement uses TRBV5-1 and TRBJ2-2, with 8 bases fitting TRBD1. J lost 0 bases, V lost 1 base, and 8 bases had no gene match. The CDR3 covers 18 residues. CDR1 and CDR2 from the germline V gene are SGHRS and YFSETQ. The DNA of the CDR3 is TGCGCCAGCAGCTTGTATGGGCCGGGACAGGCGAACACCGGGGAGCTGTTTTTT. Translating gives CASSLYGPGQANTGELFF.

V and J are TRBV18 and TRBJ1-4, with TRBD1 as a possible D gene (5 bases). The V gene lost 2 bases and the J gene lost 7 bases, with 11 bases spanning the gap. From germline, CDR1 is KGHSH and CDR2 LQKENI. The CDR3 has 14 amino acids. In DNA form, the CDR3 reads TGTGCCAGCTCACCAGGGGCGGAGCTTGAAAAACTGTTTTTT. Residues: CASSPGAELEKLFF.

The chain is built from TRBV7-2 and TRBJ2-7, with a possible D match to TRBD1 (6 bases). Trimming left V 3 bases short and J 0 bases short, with 15 bases between. The germline CDR1 and CDR2 sequences are SGHTA and FQGNSA. This CDR3 has 16 amino acids. The CDR3 protein is CASSLWTAPSSYEQYF. CDR3 in DNA: TGTGCCAGCAGCTTGTGGACAGCGCCGAGCTCCTACGAGCAGTACTTC.